This T cell receptor (beta chain) was identified in a study of untreated major depressive disorder. Method: immunoSEQ multiplex PCR; TCRdb's copy keeps in-frame clones and lacks some. The table includes 10,000 to 15,000 clones, 75% to 95% detected once. A note on this clone: What it binds is not known.

V was pared by 5 bases and J by 7 bases, with 10 bases of the junction left unmatched. The CDR3 length is 16 residues. Per the germline V gene, CDR1 is LNHNV and CDR2 is YYDKDF (reference sequence). General observations from the study: Depressed patients' CD4+ T cells carried increased TRBV05-01 (Vbeta 5.1) usage versus control CD4+ T cells.

The chain is built from TRBV15 and TRBJ2-1; 11 bases map to TRBD1. Material: CD4+ T cells from PBMCs. The receptor was derived from a woman aged 30 to 39 with major depressive disorder. CDR3 sequence (DNA): TGTGCCACCAGCGCTGGGCGGGACAGGGGGAAGAATGAGCAGTTCTTC. Its protein is CATSAGRDRGKNEQFF.